This T cell receptor (beta chain) originates from a study of cytomegalovirus exposure and HLA in healthy donors. Regarding the study as a whole: It was assumed in the presence/absence analyses that sequencing depth was roughly uniform across donors. DRB1 showed the most TCR associations and HLA-C the fewest in a later analysis, as rates varied by HLA locus. Relative to the approximately 670-donor mean, N-insertions were reportedly fewer in an Asian-associated ancestry cluster in a later analysis. A link between a missense DCLRE1C variant and TCR beta V- and J-gene trimming emerged from a later analysis.

CDR3 size: 14 residues. The V end lost 1 base, the J end lost 7 bases, and 14 bases lay between the germline ends. Germline CDR1 and CDR2: SGHVS and FQNEAQ. PCR used 60 Vbeta primers and 13 Jbeta primers. The assay was immunoSEQ multiplex PCR, and TCRdb's table has in-frame clones only and misses some. The repertoire holds about 180,000 clones, around 77% seen once, with more than 2% in the top ten. About this clone itself: Its antigen is unidentified.

The chain couples TRBV7-8 to TRBJ2-7, with D perhaps TRBD2 (6 bases). The sequence was collected from a man in his fifties or sixties in good health and CMV-seronegative. Sample: PBMCs. CDR3 DNA sequence: TGTGCCAGCAGCTTAGGGTTCCGGGGGAGGGAGCAGTACTTC. It encodes CASSLGFRGREQYF.